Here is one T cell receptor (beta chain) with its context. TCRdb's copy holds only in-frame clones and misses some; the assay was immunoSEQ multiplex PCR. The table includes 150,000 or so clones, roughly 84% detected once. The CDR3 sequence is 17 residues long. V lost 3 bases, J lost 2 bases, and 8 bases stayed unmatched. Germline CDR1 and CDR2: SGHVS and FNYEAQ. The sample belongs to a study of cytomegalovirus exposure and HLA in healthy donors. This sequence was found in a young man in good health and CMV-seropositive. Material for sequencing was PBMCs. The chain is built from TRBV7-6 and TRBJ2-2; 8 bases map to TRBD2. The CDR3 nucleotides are TGTGCCAGCAGCTTTCTCACTAGCGGTATTAACACCGGGGAGCTGTTTTTT. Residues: CASSFLTSGINTGELFF.